Below are 2 T cell receptor beta chains sequenced from a single sample in a study of early T cells in non-severe SARS-CoV-2 infection. MiXCR, run by TCRdb on the 5' RACE reads, gives a single entry per CDR3 protein. The sample lists tens of thousands of distinct CDR3 sequences, around 10% occurring once. Input material: whole blood. These TCRs come from an adult who was a healthcare worker with PCR-confirmed SARS-CoV-2 infection or an uninfected control (not recorded which).

Only a few counts were recorded for this clonotype. The V call is TRBV6-5, the J call TRBJ2-3; D is possibly TRBD1 (6 bases). Trimming took off 6 bases at V and 1 base at J, with 20 bases between the two ends. The CDR3 contains 17 residues. Germline CDR1 reads MNHEY; CDR2 reads SVGAGI. Here the CDR3 DNA reads TGTGCCAGCAGCACCTTCTGGGGACAAGCACGCACAGATACGCAGTATTTT. It is translated as CASSTFWGQARTDTQYF.

In its sample, this clonotype was seen many times. This chain links TRBV20-1 with TRBJ2-3; TRBD2 aligns across 10 bases. V lost 5 bases, J lost 1 base, and 6 bases stayed unmatched. This CDR3 is 15 amino acids long. Germline CDR1 DFQATT, CDR2 SNEGSKA (reference sequence). The CDR3, as DNA: TGCAGTGCTGTGGGGACTAGCGCCGGCACAGATACGCAGTATTTT. Amino acid sequence: CSAVGTSAGTDTQYF.